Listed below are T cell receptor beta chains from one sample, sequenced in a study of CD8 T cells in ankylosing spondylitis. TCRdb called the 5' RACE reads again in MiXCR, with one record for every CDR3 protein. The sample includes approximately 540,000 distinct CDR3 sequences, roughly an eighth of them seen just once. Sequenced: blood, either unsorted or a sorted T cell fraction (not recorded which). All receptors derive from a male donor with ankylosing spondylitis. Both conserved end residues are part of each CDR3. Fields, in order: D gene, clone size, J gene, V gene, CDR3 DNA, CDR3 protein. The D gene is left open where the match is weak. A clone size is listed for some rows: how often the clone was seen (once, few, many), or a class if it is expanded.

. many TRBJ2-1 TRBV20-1 TGCAGTGCTCCTATCCCCGGGATCCACAATGAGCAGTTCTTC CSAPIPGIHNEQFF
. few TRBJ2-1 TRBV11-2 TGTGCCAGCAGCTTAGAGCGGTTCTACAATGAGCAGTTCTTC CASSLERFYNEQFF
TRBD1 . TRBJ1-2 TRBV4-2 TGTGCCAGCAGCCCCCAATTACTCACAGGGGGCAATAGCTACACCTTC CASSPQLLTGGNSYTF
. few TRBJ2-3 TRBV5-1 TGCGCCAGCAGCTTGGGGGGATACGCTAGCACAGATACGCAGTATTTT CASSLGGYASTDTQYF
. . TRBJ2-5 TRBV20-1 TGCAGTGCTTTGGGGTCCCAAGAGACCCAGTACTTC CSALGSQETQYF
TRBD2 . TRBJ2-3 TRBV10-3 TGTGCCATCCAGATGGGACTAGCGCCTAGCACAGATACGCAGTATTTT CAIQMGLAPSTDTQYF
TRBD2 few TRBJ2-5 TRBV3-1 TGTGCCAGCAGCCAAGCGGGGACTAGCGTTGGGGAGACCCAGTACTTC CASSQAGTSVGETQYF
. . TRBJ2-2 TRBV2 TGTGCCAGTAGAGGGCAAATTAACACCGGGGAGCTGTTTTTT CASRGQINTGELFF
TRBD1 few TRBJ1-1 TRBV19 TGTGCCAGTAGTATAGTGTGGACAGGGGGCGAGGGGACTGAAGCTTTCTTT CASSIVWTGGEGTEAFF
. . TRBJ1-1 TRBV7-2 TGTGCCAGCAGCTTATCCCCGGGGTCGGCTTTCTTT CASSLSPGSAFF
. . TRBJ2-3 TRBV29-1 TGCAGCGTTGAAGGGCCGGGGCTGTCGACAGATACGCAGTATTTT CSVEGPGLSTDTQYF
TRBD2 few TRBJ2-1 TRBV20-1 TGCAGTGCAGGTCGGGCTAGCGGGAGAGCCGAGCAGTTCTTC CSAGRASGRAEQFF
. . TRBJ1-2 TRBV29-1 TGCAGCGTTGAATCGGGGGGCCTAGACTATGGCTACACCTTC CSVESGGLDYGYTF
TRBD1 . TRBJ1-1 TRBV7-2 TGTGCCAGCAGCTTAAACCGGGACAGCTACGAAGCTTTCTTT CASSLNRDSYEAFF
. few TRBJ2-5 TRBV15 TGTGCCACCAGCAGAGATTCGGCGGGGACCCAGTACTTC CATSRDSAGTQYF
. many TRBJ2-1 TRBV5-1 TGCGCCAGCAGCCGAATGGGCAATGAGCAGTTCTTC CASSRMGNEQFF
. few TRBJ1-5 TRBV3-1 TGTGCCAGCAGCCCCCAGTGGGGCGGAGGTCAGCCCCAGCATTTT CASSPQWGGGQPQHF
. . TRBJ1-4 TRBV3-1 TGTGCCAGCAGCCCCCCCGGCAGGGCACTGTTTTTT CASSPPGRALFF
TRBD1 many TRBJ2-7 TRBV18 TGTGCCAGCTCACCAGGGATGACAGGGGGATACGAGCAGTACTTC CASSPGMTGGYEQYF
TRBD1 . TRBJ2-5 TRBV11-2 TGTGCCAGCCGCACCTCAGGGGGCTATGGGGAGACCCAGTACTTC CASRTSGGYGETQYF
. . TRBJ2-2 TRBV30 TGTGCCTGGAGCGTCCTTTTGGGGTTTGCCGGGGAGCTGTTTTTT CAWSVLLGFAGELFF
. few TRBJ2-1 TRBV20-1 TGCAGCCCCCGAAACAATGAGCAGTTCTTC CSPRNNEQFF
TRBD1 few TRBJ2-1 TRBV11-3 TGTGCCAGCAGCTTAGTATACAGGGGATACAATGAGCAGTTCTTC CASSLVYRGYNEQFF
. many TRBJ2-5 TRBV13 TGTGCCAGCAGCTTAGATGGGACCCAGTACTTC CASSLDGTQYF
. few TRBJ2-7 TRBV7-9 TGTGCCAGCAGCTTAGGGTACGGGAGCCTCGACGAGCAGTACTTC CASSLGYGSLDEQYF
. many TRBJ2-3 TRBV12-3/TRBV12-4 TGTGCCAGCACGATAGGAGGCTTCACAGATACGCAGTATTTT CASTIGGFTDTQYF
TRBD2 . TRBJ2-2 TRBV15 TGTGCCACCAGCAGTAGGGGGACTAGCGGGGAGGTCCCCGGGGAGCTGTTTTTT CATSSRGTSGEVPGELFF
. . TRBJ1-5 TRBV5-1 TGCGCCAGCAGCTTAGGGGAAATCAATCAGCCCCAGCATTTT CASSLGEINQPQHF
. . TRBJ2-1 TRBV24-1 TGTGCCACCAGTGATAGGGACTCAGAAACCCCCAACAATGAGCAGTTCTTC CATSDRDSETPNNEQFF
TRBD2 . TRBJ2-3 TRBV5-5 TGTGCCAGCAGTCTCGGGGCGCTAGCGGGAGGGATGGATACGCAGTATTTT CASSLGALAGGMDTQYF
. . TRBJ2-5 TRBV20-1 TGCAGTGCCCTCGGGTCTGGGGAGACCCAGTACTTC CSALGSGETQYF
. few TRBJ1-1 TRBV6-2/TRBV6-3 TGTGCCAGCAGTTACTCGATGGGGGTAGAAGCTTTCTTT CASSYSMGVEAFF
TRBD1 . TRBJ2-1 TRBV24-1 TGTGCCACCAGTGATCCGACAGGGGCGAACAATGAGCAGTTCTTC CATSDPTGANNEQFF
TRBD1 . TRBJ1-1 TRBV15 TGTGCCACCAGCAGAGGGGGAGGGGGCGGTACTGAAGCTTTCTTT CATSRGGGGGTEAFF
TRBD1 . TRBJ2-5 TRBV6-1 TGTGCCAGCAGTGAAAGCAATTTTGGGGACAGACAAGAGACCCAGTACTTC CASSESNFGDRQETQYF
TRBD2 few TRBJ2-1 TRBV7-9 TGTGCCAGCAGCTTAGGGACTAGCGGTGGCGATGAGCAGTTCTTC CASSLGTSGGDEQFF
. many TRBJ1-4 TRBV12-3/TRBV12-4 TGTGCCAGCAGCCCTGATAGCGAAAAACTGTTTTTT CASSPDSEKLFF
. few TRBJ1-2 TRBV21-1 TGTGCCAGCAGCATTTGGGTTGGCTATGGCTACACCTTC CASSIWVGYGYTF
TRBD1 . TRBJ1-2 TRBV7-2 TGTGCCAGCAGCTTCCGGGACAGGCTTTTCGGCTACACCTTC CASSFRDRLFGYTF
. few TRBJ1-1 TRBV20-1 TGCAGTGCGAGCCGGGACGGGAACACTGAAGCTTTCTTT CSASRDGNTEAFF
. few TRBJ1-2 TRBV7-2 TGTGCCAGCAGCTTTGTGGGTATGAACTATGGCTACACCTTC CASSFVGMNYGYTF
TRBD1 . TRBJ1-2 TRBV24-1 TGTGCCACCAGTGATTTGGACAGGGTAGGTGGCTACACCTTC CATSDLDRVGGYTF
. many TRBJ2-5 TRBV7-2 TGTGCCAGCAGCTTAAACCGCCAAGAGACCCAGTACTTC CASSLNRQETQYF
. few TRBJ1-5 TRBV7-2 TGTGCCAGCAGCTTATGGCGGACAGTAGGTCAGCCCCAGCATTTT CASSLWRTVGQPQHF
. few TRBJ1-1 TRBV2 TGTGCCAGCGGGGCAGGGCCTGAAGCTTTCTTT CASGAGPEAFF
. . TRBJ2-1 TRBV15 TGTGCCACCAGCAGAGATCGCGTTGTCCCCTACAATGAGCAGTTCTTC CATSRDRVVPYNEQFF
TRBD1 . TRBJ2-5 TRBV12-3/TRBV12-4 TGTGCCAGCAGTCCGTCCCCGGGACAGGGAGGAGAGACCCAGTACTTC CASSPSPGQGGETQYF
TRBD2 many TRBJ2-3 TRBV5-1 TGCGCCAGCAGCTTTAGCGGGAGTGGGACAGATACGCAGTATTTT CASSFSGSGTDTQYF
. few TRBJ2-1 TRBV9 TGTGCCAGCAGCGTAGGCTTGGGACTGCAGAGCGGTAGGTTCGATGAGCAGTTCTTC CASSVGLGLQSGRFDEQFF
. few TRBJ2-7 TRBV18 TGTGCCAGCTCACCACCCCTCGCGGCTACCTACGAGCAGTACTTC CASSPPLAATYEQYF
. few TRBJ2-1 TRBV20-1 TGCAGTGCTAGAGACAGTGCGGGCGAGCAGTTCTTC CSARDSAGEQFF
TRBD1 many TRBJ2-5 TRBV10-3 TGTGCCATCAGTGAGTCGACAGGGGAAGAGACCCAGTACTTC CAISESTGEETQYF
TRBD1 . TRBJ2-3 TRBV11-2 TGTGCCAGCAGGGACCCACAGGGGGAGTCAGATACGCAGTATTTT CASRDPQGESDTQYF
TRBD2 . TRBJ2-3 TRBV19 TGTGCCAGTAGTATCTCAGCGGGGTCCACAGATACGCAGTATTTT CASSISAGSTDTQYF